This passage covers 19 T cell receptor beta chains from one sample sequenced in a study of blood T cell repertoires in COVID-19. Profiled with immunoSEQ multiplex PCR; TCRdb holds only in-frame clones, not every one. This table has 250,000 to 350,000 clones, around 87% appearing once. Material for sequencing was PBMCs or T cells enriched from blood (not recorded which). The receptor set was obtained from a woman aged 25 to 39 who had recovered from COVID-19.

The rearrangement joins TRBV24-1 to TRBJ1-1; 8 positions match TRBD1. This CDR3 region has 16 residues. Germline assignment: CDR1 KGHDR and CDR2 SFDVKD. The J segment lost 5 bases and the V segment lost 2 bases, leaving 9 bases of the junction unmatched. CDR3 in DNA: TGTGCCACCAGTGATTGGGCAGGGGGCCACCCAACTGAAGCTTTCTTT. It yields the protein CATSDWAGGHPTEAFF.

V usage is TRBV18 and J usage is TRBJ1-5; no reliable D call. In germline, CDR1 is KGHSH, CDR2 LQKENI. V lost 2 bases to trimming and J lost 6 bases, with 17 bases between them. CDR3 length: 16 amino acids. The CDR3 sequence: CASSPEFSVAGQPQHF. CDR3 sequence (DNA): TGTGCCAGCTCACCAGAGTTCAGCGTCGCGGGTCAGCCCCAGCATTTT. Full variable domain (outside the CDR3, taken from reference TRBV18 and TRBJ1-5): NAGVMQNPRHLVRRRGQEARLRCSPMKGHSHVYWYRQLPEEGLKFMVYLQKENIIDESGMPKERFSAEFPKEGPSILRIQQVVRGDSAAYFCASSPEFSVAGQPQHFGDGTRLSIL.

This clone was recorded once. The chain is built from TRBV19 and TRBJ2-1, with TRBD1 matching over 8 bases. This CDR3 has 16 residues. The trim removed 5 bases at V and 7 bases at J, leaving 13 bases unmatched. Germline CDR1 is LNHDA and CDR2 is SQIVND (reference sequence). The CDR3 region has the DNA TGTGCCAGTAGTCCCTTGCCGGACAGGGTCTGGAATGAGCAGTTCTTC. Protein: CASSPLPDRVWNEQFF.

The J gene is TRBJ1-4, the V gene TRBV7-9; 7 nucleotides line up with TRBD1. CDR3 length: 18 amino acids. Per the germline V gene, CDR1 is SEHNR and CDR2 is FQNEAQ (reference sequence). The junction had 17 bases not matched to a gene; V was cut back by 4 bases and J by 6 bases. The CDR3 loop is CASSSTGVASLKHEKLFF. CDR3 sequence (DNA): TGTGCCAGCAGCTCCACAGGGGTAGCCTCGTTAAAACATGAAAAACTGTTTTTT.

The gene calls are TRBV28 and TRBJ1-2, with TRBD1 identical over 10 bases. Germline V gives CDR1 MDHEN, CDR2 SYDVKM. The CDR3 consists of 13 residues. Trimming cost V 6 bases and J 8 bases; bases outside gene matches: 6. The CDR3 DNA sequence: TGTGCCAGCAGAGGGGACAGGGGAGAAGGCTACACCTTC. It translates to CASRGDRGEGYTF.

For this clone: Within the sample, other DNA sequences also encode this same CDR3. This rearrangement joins TRBV7-9 to TRBJ1-5, with D unclear. V gave up 5 bases and J gave up 2 bases, with 4 bases separating them. In germline, CDR1 is SEHNR, CDR2 FQNEAQ (reference sequence). The CDR3 loop spans 12 amino acids. The CDR3 DNA reads TGTGCCAGCAGCCCCGGCAATCAGCCCCAGCATTTT. Its translation: CASSPGNQPQHF.

The chain carries TRBV19 and TRBJ1-2; D ambiguous. Germline V gene sequence: CDR1 LNHDA, CDR2 SQIVND (reference sequence). Trimming left V 5 bases short and J 4 bases short, with 17 bases between. This CDR3 contains 15 residues. For the CDR3, the DNA is TGTGCCAGTAGTCCAGGTGGAGGTAGTGGCTATGGCTACACCTTC. This codes for CASSPGGGSGYGYTF.

This chain links TRBV6-5 with TRBJ1-1; TRBD1 might be the D (6 bases). In germline, CDR1 is MNHEY, CDR2 SVGAGI. The CDR3 has 14 amino acids. Trimming stripped 2 bases from V and 8 bases from J, with 15 bases between. The CDR3, as DNA: TGTGCCAGCAGTTACGGGGGGGCCCGCCTGGAAGCTTTCTTT. Translating gives CASSYGGARLEAFF.

The rearrangement joins TRBV7-2 to TRBJ1-1, with 7 bases identical to TRBD1. Unmatched junction bases numbered 11, after V lost 1 base and J lost 0 bases. Germline V lookup: CDR1 SGHTA, CDR2 FQGNSA. The CDR3 is 18 amino acids. Here the CDR3 DNA reads TGTGCCAGCAGCTTAGGCTACAGGGGCGGTAAGATGAACACTGAAGCTTTCTTT. Amino acids: CASSLGYRGGKMNTEAFF. Supplemented by reference TRBV7-2 and TRBJ1-1, the full variable domain reads GAGVSQSPSNKVTEKGKDVELRCDPISGHTALYWYRQSLGQGLEFLIYFQGNSAPDKSGLPSDRFSAERTGGSVSTLTIQRTQQEDSAVYLCASSLGYRGGKMNTEAFFGQGTRLTVV.

This clone showed up just once. V is TRBV6-5 and J is TRBJ1-4; 7 bases map to TRBD1. This CDR3 spans 14 amino acids. V gave up 6 bases and J gave up 5 bases; unmatched junction bases: 6. Germline V gives CDR1 MNHEY, CDR2 SVGAGI. The CDR3 sequence is CASSISGQNEKLFF. The CDR3 DNA reads as TGTGCCAGCAGCATTTCGGGACAGAATGAAAAACTGTTTTTT.

The rearrangement links TRBV5-1 to TRBJ1-1, with D tentatively TRBD1 (6 bases). The CDR3 runs 14 residues. V was trimmed by 4 bases and J by 0 bases, leaving 10 bases between them. Per the germline V gene, CDR1 is SGHRS and CDR2 is YFSETQ. The CDR3 spells CASSRQVMNTEAFF. The CDR3 DNA sequence: TGCGCCAGCAGCCGACAGGTCATGAACACTGAAGCTTTCTTT. The whole variable domain, filled in from reference TRBV5-1 and TRBJ1-1, reads KAGVTQTPRYLIKTRGQQVTLSCSPISGHRSVSWYQQTPGQGLQFLFEYFSETQRNKGNFPGRFSGRQFSNSRSEMNVSTLELGDSALYLCASSRQVMNTEAFFGQGTRLTVV.

The chain is built from TRBV23-1 and TRBJ2-7, with 7 positions matching TRBD2. TRBV23-1 is an ORF; its function is uncertain. After removal of 3 bases from V and 5 bases from J, the junction contained 7 bases not matched to a gene. The CDR3 runs to 14 residues. CDR3 loop: CASSQVRGVHEQYF. The CDR3 DNA is TGCGCCAGCAGTCAGGTTCGGGGGGTCCACGAGCAGTACTTC.

CDR3 bases: TGTGCCAGCAGCTTAGGCGGGACCGCAGGAAACACCATATATTTT. Protein product: CASSLGGTAGNTIYF. This chain connects TRBV7-9 to TRBJ1-3; D possibly corresponds to TRBD1 (5 bases). The germline CDR1 and CDR2 sequences are SEHNR and FQNEAQ (reference sequence). V was clipped by 1 base and J by 4 bases, with 11 bases between them. This CDR3 spans 15 amino acids.

The gene calls are TRBV7-9 and TRBJ1-2; D may be TRBD1 (6 bases). The V end was cut by 1 base, the J end by 8 bases, with 17 bases between. CDR1 and CDR2 (germline): SEHNR, FQNEAQ (reference sequence). CDR3 length equals 15 residues. CDR3 nucleotides: TGTGCCAGCAGCTTAGGATCGCGGGGGCCAGTGGGCTACACCTTC. Amino acid sequence: CASSLGSRGPVGYTF.

The table lists this clone with a few counts. The V and J genes are TRBV5-1 and TRBJ1-4, with 10 positions matching TRBD1. The CDR3 loop spans 15 amino acids. CDR1 and CDR2 (germline): SGHRS, YFSETQ. The trim removed 3 bases at V and 7 bases at J, leaving 6 bases unmatched. The CDR3 sequence: CASSWGDRGGEKLFF. The CDR3 DNA sequence: TGCGCCAGCAGCTGGGGGGACAGGGGAGGTGAAAAACTGTTTTTT. The full variable domain, rest sourced from reference TRBV5-1 and TRBJ1-4, is KAGVTQTPRYLIKTRGQQVTLSCSPISGHRSVSWYQQTPGQGLQFLFEYFSETQRNKGNFPGRFSGRQFSNSRSEMNVSTLELGDSALYLCASSWGDRGGEKLFFGSGTQLSVL.

This clone was picked up one time. This chain joins TRBV7-6 and TRBJ2-5; 9 nucleotides agree with TRBD2. The trim removed 8 bases at V and 2 bases at J, leaving 6 bases unmatched. CDR1 is SGHVS and CDR2 is FNYEAQ in the germline V gene. The CDR3 spans 14 residues. This CDR3 reads CASARRGGQETQYF. CDR3 in DNA: TGTGCCAGCGCGCGGCGGGGGGGACAAGAGACCCAGTACTTC. The full variable domain, its missing parts supplied by reference TRBV7-6 and TRBJ2-5, is GAGVSQSPRYKVTKRGQDVALRCDPISGHVSLYWYRQALGQGPEFLTYFNYEAQQDKSGLPNDRFSAERPEGSISTLTIQRTEQRDSAMYRCASARRGGQETQYFGPGTRLLVL.

The chain uses TRBV18 and TRBJ1-2; possible D gene TRBD1, 5 bases. V was pared by 5 bases and J by 2 bases, with 12 bases between. The CDR3 totals 14 residues. CDR1 KGHSH and CDR2 LQKENI come from the germline V gene. CDR3 coding DNA: TGTGCCAGCTCAACCGGGGGGTCCAACTATGGCTACACCTTC. Encoded protein: CASSTGGSNYGYTF.

This chain uses TRBV6-5 with TRBJ2-1; D gene unclear. CDR1 and CDR2 from the germline V gene are MNHEY and SVGAGI. The CDR3 consists of 11 residues. Trimming shortened V by 2 bases and J by 10 bases, and 6 bases separated the two germline ends. CDR3 in amino acids: CASSYTREQFF. CDR3 bases: TGTGCCAGCAGTTACACGAGAGAGCAGTTCTTC.

The chain uses TRBV5-6 and TRBJ1-2; D is unclear. Germline V lookup: CDR1 SGHDT, CDR2 YYEEEE. V was clipped by 0 bases and J by 2 bases, with 8 bases between them. The CDR3 extends over 14 amino acids. The CDR3 reads CASSLVQANYGYTF. CDR3 nucleotides: TGTGCCAGCAGCTTGGTGCAGGCCAACTATGGCTACACCTTC.